This T cell receptor (beta chain) was profiled in a study of control samples from healthy donors and cancer patients. Only in-frame clones appear in the TCRdb table, and some are missing; sequencing was by immunoSEQ multiplex PCR. This table holds 70,000 to 85,000 clones, roughly 89% found once. V lost 3 bases, J lost 5 bases, and 5 bases stayed unmatched. Germline-derived CDR1 and CDR2 are GTSNPN and SVGIG (reference sequence). The CDR3 spans 15 residues. This clonotype was sampled from a man aged 45-60 years in good health. The sequenced sample was blood. J is TRBJ1-5 and V is TRBV30; the match to TRBD1 covers 12 bases. This chain's CDR3 is CAWSAGQGADQPQHF. The CDR3 DNA reads as TGTGCCTGGAGCGCGGGACAGGGGGCAGATCAGCCCCAGCATTTT.